The rows below give T cell receptor beta chains drawn from one sample of a study of identical twins. TCRdb used MiXCR to reprocess the 5' RACE reads, holding one entry per CDR3 protein. The profile shows about 690,000 distinct CDR3 sequences, 5.5% to 7.5% of them singletons. Specimen: naive T cells sorted from blood. These receptors were taken from a man between 18 and 35 years old in good health. The CDR3 runs from the conserved cysteine through the conserved F or W.

v_gene: TRBV12-3/TRBV12-4; j_gene: TRBJ1-1; CDR3aa: CATEDSTKANTEAFF
v_gene: TRBV12-3/TRBV12-4; j_gene: TRBJ2-1; CDR3aa: CASSFLAGGPVYEQFF
v_gene: TRBV5-1; j_gene: TRBJ2-2; CDR3aa: CASGAMGSIGELFF
v_gene: TRBV5-1; j_gene: TRBJ2-5; CDR3aa: CASSELAGAGETQYF
v_gene: TRBV12-3/TRBV12-4; j_gene: TRBJ1-5; CDR3aa: CASLGDYNQPQHF
v_gene: TRBV29-1; j_gene: TRBJ2-1; CDR3aa: CSVENPGLPLDEQFF
v_gene: TRBV12-3/TRBV12-4; j_gene: TRBJ2-1; CDR3aa: CASSLAGGLVEQFF
v_gene: TRBV5-1; j_gene: TRBJ1-1; CDR3aa: CASSLGGVGNTEAFF
v_gene: TRBV3-1; j_gene: TRBJ2-5; CDR3aa: CASSQDRWETQYF
v_gene: TRBV12-3/TRBV12-4; j_gene: TRBJ1-2; CDR3aa: CASSLGQLYGYTF
v_gene: TRBV7-2; j_gene: TRBJ2-4; CDR3aa: CASSLRDPRLDIQYF
v_gene: TRBV12-3/TRBV12-4; j_gene: TRBJ2-2; CDR3aa: CASSQPKTGPGELFF
v_gene: TRBV5-1; j_gene: TRBJ1-1; CDR3aa: CASSLAARQDHMNTEAFF
v_gene: TRBV7-9; j_gene: TRBJ2-7; CDR3aa: CASRRQGKHEQYF
v_gene: TRBV7-9; j_gene: TRBJ2-7; CDR3aa: CASSPNYNYEQYF
v_gene: TRBV6-2/TRBV6-3; j_gene: TRBJ2-3; CDR3aa: CASSYSRRERTDTQYF
v_gene: TRBV9; j_gene: TRBJ2-2; CDR3aa: CASSTSGSSNTGELFF
v_gene: TRBV5-5; j_gene: TRBJ1-1; CDR3aa: CASSLPENTEAFF
v_gene: TRBV7-2; j_gene: TRBJ1-4; CDR3aa: CASSLGIYATNEKLFF
v_gene: TRBV5-6; j_gene: TRBJ2-1; CDR3aa: CASSLKLNTVNEQFF